This T cell receptor (beta chain) was identified in a study of CD8+ T cells in alopecia areata. cDNA prepared by RNA extraction and subsequent reverse transcription served as the template for sequencing. The assay was immunoSEQ multiplex PCR, and TCRdb's table has in-frame clones only and misses some. The sample includes 60,000 to 65,000 clones, 44% of them seen just once. The germline V gene has CDR1 SQVTM and CDR2 ANQGSEA. CDR3 size: 12 residues. V dropped 3 bases and J dropped 6 bases, with 12 bases sitting between them. Sequenced: NKG2D-low CD8+ T cells sorted from blood. This TCR derives from a human donor with alopecia areata. The V and J genes are TRBV29-1 and TRBJ2-7, with D possibly TRBD1 on 6 matching bases. CDR3 amino acids: CSVEFRGSEQYF. DNA of the CDR3: TGCAGCGTTGAGTTTAGGGGGTCCGAGCAGTACTTC.